These 18 T cell receptor beta chains were all obtained from the same sample, sequenced in a study of T cell repertoires in cytomegalovirus infection (dated by TCRdb to about 2019). Their antigen targets remain unknown. The listed sequencing device is Illumina HiSeq 1500. The public reads were reprocessed in TCRdb via fastp at Q25 and MiXCR, keeping in-frame beta chains. CDR3 protein duplicates are merged, each entry listing the most common genes and DNA. For this sample there are approximately 100,000 distinct CDR3 sequences; 42% appear just once. The ten largest clonotypes hold about 74% of the sample. Explained via the paper, the treatment or condition label denotes: in vitro stimulation with specific CMV peptide epitopes to enrich CMV-specific T cells. The sample was CD8+ T cells from cultured PBMCs, taken from culture after CMV antigen stimulation. These receptors originate from a human donor in good health (CMV status not recorded). Some clones in this sample may be carry-over from other donors' samples.

The chain is built from TRBV4-1 and TRBJ2-1; TRBD2 is a possible D gene (5 bases). This CDR3 has 15 residues. Trimming shortened V by 0 bases and J by 5 bases, and 11 bases separated the two germline ends. Germline assignment: CDR1 MGHRA and CDR2 YSYEKL. The CDR3 loop is CASSQEPSYHNEQFF. The CDR3 bases are TGCGCCAGCAGCCAAGAACCTAGCTACCACAATGAGCAGTTCTTC.

There are a few counts of this clonotype. V usage is TRBV19 and J usage is TRBJ2-7, with 7 bases identical to TRBD1. The germline V gene has CDR1 LNHDA and CDR2 SQIVND (reference sequence). The trim removed 4 bases at V and 0 bases at J, leaving 3 bases unmatched. This CDR3 contains 14 residues. CDR3 nucleotide sequence: TGTGCCAGTAGTAGGACAGGAGCCTCCTACGAGCAGTACTTC. Protein product: CASSRTGASYEQYF.

This clonotype was observed many times. V usage is TRBV15 and J usage is TRBJ2-7; TRBD1 matches 7 bases. The V gene end was trimmed by 6 bases and the J gene end by 2 bases; junction bases not matched to a gene: 13. The germline CDR1 and CDR2 sequences are LNHNV and YYDKDF (reference sequence). This CDR3 is 16 amino acids long. The CDR3 spells CATSQDRSEYTYEQYF. The CDR3 nucleotides are TGTGCCACCAGTCAGGACAGGTCGGAGTATACCTACGAGCAGTACTTC.

The CDR3 region is CASSLDRSSYEQYF. CDR3 nucleotides: TGTGCCAGCAGCTTGGACAGGAGCTCCTACGAGCAGTACTTC. This chain joins TRBV5-6 and TRBJ2-7; D is possibly TRBD1 (5 bases). The CDR3 contains 14 residues. CDR1 and CDR2 (germline): SGHDT, YYEEEE. V was pared by 0 bases and J by 0 bases, with 7 bases between.

In its sample, this clonotype was seen a few times. The genes are TRBV19 and TRBJ2-7, with 10 bases aligning to TRBD1. This CDR3 is built from 12 residues. In germline, CDR1 is LNHDA, CDR2 SQIVND (reference sequence). CDR3 loop: CAAGTGVNEQYF. In DNA form, the CDR3 reads TGTGCAGCCGGGACAGGGGTTAACGAGCAGTACTTC.

J is TRBJ2-7 and V is TRBV7-9; D ambiguous. The CDR3 extends over 11 amino acids. V was trimmed by 2 bases and J by 6 bases, leaving 5 bases between them. Germline CDR1 reads SEHNR; CDR2 reads FQNEAQ (reference sequence). Written as DNA, the CDR3 is TGTGCCAGCAGCTTAACGGGCGAGCAGTACTTC. Its protein is CASSLTGEQYF.

This clonotype was detected a few times. This sequence joins TRBV7-9 and TRBJ1-2; maybe TRBD1 (6 bases). CDR1 is SEHNR, CDR2 FQNEAQ, per germline (reference sequence). The CDR3 length is 14 residues. Trimming took off 0 bases at V and 8 bases at J, with 13 bases between the two ends. As DNA, the CDR3 is TGTGCCAGCAGCTTAGCGGGGCAGGGGCGCGGCTACACCTTC. The encoded protein is CASSLAGQGRGYTF.

The chain is built from TRBV7-2 and TRBJ2-7; D might be TRBD2 (5 bases). This CDR3 has 15 residues. Deletions cut 1 base from V and 6 bases from J, with 16 bases between. Germline CDR1 and CDR2: SGHTA and FQGNSA. CDR3 region: CASSLEASIFAEQYF. DNA for the CDR3: TGTGCCAGCAGCTTAGAGGCTAGCATCTTTGCCGAGCAGTACTTC.

The J gene is TRBJ2-1, the V gene TRBV27; tentatively, D is TRBD1 or TRBD2 (5 bases each). V was shortened by 5 bases and J by 9 bases, with 11 bases between the two germline ends. Germline lookup yields CDR1 MNHEY and CDR2 SMNVEV (reference sequence). The CDR3 runs 12 residues. CDR3 coding DNA: TGTGCCAGCAGTCCCTGGGGGTCTGAGCAGTTCTTC. It specifies CASSPWGSEQFF.

This clonotype occurred many times. The chain uses TRBV2 and TRBJ2-5, with 11 nucleotides matching TRBD2. V lost 2 bases and J lost 4; bases outside the gene matches: 6. The CDR3 length is 16 residues. Germline CDR1 and CDR2: SNHLY and FYNNEI. The CDR3 protein is CASSEILAGVGETQYF. CDR3 DNA: TGTGCCAGCAGTGAAATACTAGCGGGGGTGGGAGAGACCCAGTACTTC.

This clonotype has just a few counts. The chain has TRBV6-5 and TRBJ2-1, with TRBD2 matching 11 bases. Per the germline V gene, CDR1 is MNHEY and CDR2 is SVGAGI. CDR3 length: 16 amino acids. Germline trimming cut 0 bases from V and 11 bases from J; bases unmatched to any gene: 9. CDR3 sequence: CASSYSTGLADFKQFF. DNA for the CDR3: TGTGCCAGCAGTTACTCGACGGGACTAGCGGATTTCAAGCAGTTCTTC.

This clonotype is a singleton in its sample. The gene calls are TRBV6-5 and TRBJ2-7; weak D call: TRBD1 (6 bases). Germline V gene data show CDR1 as MNHEY and CDR2 as SVGAGI. The CDR3 contains 15 residues. V was pared by 6 bases and J by 0 bases, with 15 bases between. CDR3 nucleotides: TGTGCCAGCAGCCCCCGACAGGCCAGCTCCTACGAGCAGTACTTC. It yields the protein CASSPRQASSYEQYF.

This clonotype was observed a handful of times. The chain uses TRBV6-5 and TRBJ1-1; D unresolved. Germline CDR1 MNHEY, CDR2 SVGAGI. The V gene lost 0 bases and the J gene lost 1 base, with 9 bases spanning the gap. This CDR3 has 15 residues. CDR3 in amino acids: CASSYSKLGNTEAFF. The CDR3 DNA is TGTGCCAGCAGTTACTCGAAGCTAGGGAACACTGAAGCTTTCTTT.

This clonotype occurred a few times. The rearrangement uses TRBV7-9 and TRBJ1-5; D unclear. V was shortened by 5 bases and J by 4 bases, with 9 bases between the two germline ends. The CDR3 length is 13 residues. Germline loops: CDR1 SEHNR, CDR2 FQNEAQ (reference sequence). CDR3 DNA: TGTGCCAGCAGCCGGGTGGGTAATCAGCCCCAGCATTTT. The encoded protein is CASSRVGNQPQHF.

The chain recombines TRBV12-3 or TRBV12-4 with TRBJ2-1; 7 bases agree with TRBD2. The V and J ends lost 6 bases and 2 bases, in that order; junction bases with no gene match: 10. The CDR3 is 16 residues long. This CDR3 is CASSPRDYHPYNEQFF. The CDR3 DNA is TGTGCCAGCAGCCCTCGGGACTATCATCCCTACAATGAGCAGTTCTTC.

This clonotype occurred a few times. The chain carries TRBV12-3 or TRBV12-4 and TRBJ1-1; D call uncertain. V dropped 0 bases and J dropped 4 bases, with 9 bases sitting between them. This CDR3 is 14 amino acids long. Written as DNA, the CDR3 is TGTGCCAGCAGTTTAGCGCTCCTGGCCACTGAAGCTTTCTTT. Its translation: CASSLALLATEAFF.

V is TRBV7-6 and J is TRBJ2-2; D unclear. The germline V gene encodes CDR1 SGHVS and CDR2 FNYEAQ. The CDR3 loop spans 17 amino acids. Deletions cut 6 bases from V and 2 bases from J, with 19 bases between. The CDR3 nucleotides read TGTGCCAGCAGGCTCACCCCCGGGCCGATCAACACCGGGGAGCTGTTTTTT. This gives the protein CASRLTPGPINTGELFF.

The V gene is TRBV5-6, the J gene TRBJ2-1; 14 nucleotides align to TRBD2. Unmatched junction bases numbered 2, after V lost 1 base and J lost 2 bases. The V gene's germline CDR1 is SGHDT and CDR2 YYEEEE. The CDR3 extends over 17 amino acids. The CDR3 DNA reads as TGTGCCAGCAGCTTGCGGACTAGCGGGGGGACCTACAATGAGCAGTTCTTC. Translated, it gives CASSLRTSGGTYNEQFF. The variable domain in full, with the rest retrieved from reference TRBV5-6 and TRBJ2-1, is DAGVTQSPTHLIKTRGQQVTLRCSPKSGHDTVSWYQQALGQGPQFIFQYYEEEERQRGNFPDRFSGHQFPNYSSELNVNALLLGDSALYLCASSLRTSGGTYNEQFFGPGTRLTVL.